The clone carrying this T cell receptor beta chain has more than one count but fewer than ten. The target antigen is unknown. The germline CDR1 and CDR2 sequences are SGHTA and FQGTGA. J gave up 5 bases and V 4 bases, and 5 bases lay outside the gene matches. The CDR3 length is 15 residues. This specimen comes from a study of T-cell memory formation after mild COVID-19. Study information: In these data, TCR clusters were largely donor specific.

Points from the study as a whole: Day 15 to 85 contracting clones showed balanced CD4/CD8; later expanders leaned CD4+. Mainly in CM and EM were contracting CD4+ clones; CD8+ were in EMRA. There was no confirmation that second-wave clones peaking on day 37 were SARS-CoV-2 specific.

One entry per CDR3 protein, called by TCRdb with MiXCR from the 5' RACE reads. The sample yields about 260,000 distinct CDR3 sequences, 15% to 20% seen once. This chain uses TRBV7-3 with TRBJ2-3, with 11 nucleotides matching TRBD2. The clonotype comes from a man between 18 and 29 years old who had mild COVID-19 (a few samples of this study predate the infection). Cell type and time point are not known. Sequencing input: PBMCs or a T cell subset sorted from them (not recorded which). CDR3 loop: CASSSGLAARDTQYF. CDR3 sequence (DNA): TGTGCCAGCAGCTCGGGACTAGCGGCGAGAGATACGCAGTATTTT.